A single sample is the source of the 24 T cell receptor beta chains below, sequenced in a study of shared clonotypes between healthy human individuals. Clones were read by immunoSEQ multiplex PCR, and TCRdb kept only the in-frame ones, dropping some. The repertoire holds hundreds of thousands of clones, about 74% seen once, with about 12% in the top ten. The material sequenced was PBMCs. The source of these receptors is a woman in her forties in good health. Some clones in this sample may be carry-over from other donors' samples.

The J gene is TRBJ2-1, the V gene TRBV6-5; tentatively, D is TRBD1 or TRBD2 (6 bases each). Germline V gives CDR1 MNHEY, CDR2 SVGAGI. This CDR3 region has 15 residues. The ends were cut back, 11 bases at V and 2 bases at J, with 19 bases in the middle. The CDR3 is CALDRGQGPYNEQFF. CDR3 nucleotide sequence: TGTGCCTTAGATCGGGGGCAGGGACCCTACAATGAGCAGTTCTTC.

The rearrangement uses TRBV6-6 and TRBJ2-5; TRBD2 might be the D (5 bases). The V gene lost 6 bases and the J gene lost 0 bases, with 14 bases spanning the gap. The CDR3 has 15 amino acids. Germline V gene sequence: CDR1 MNHNY, CDR2 SVGAGI (reference sequence). The CDR3 loop reads CASRGVSGYQETQYF. The CDR3 DNA is TGTGCCAGCAGGGGAGTCAGCGGCTACCAAGAGACCCAGTACTTC.

This rearrangement joins TRBV15 to TRBJ2-2; perhaps TRBD1 as D (6 bases). The CDR3 runs 15 residues. In germline, CDR1 is LNHNV, CDR2 YYDKDF (reference sequence). V shed 6 bases and J shed 4 bases, with 15 bases lying between them. For the CDR3, the DNA is TGTGCCACCAGTAAGGGGGACGTACCCACCGGGGAGCTGTTTTTT. Amino acid sequence: CATSKGDVPTGELFF.

This clone was found a few times. The chain uses TRBV18 and TRBJ2-7; 8 positions match TRBD2. V lost 0 bases and J lost 6; bases outside the gene matches: 7. Germline V gives CDR1 KGHSH, CDR2 LQKENI. The CDR3 has 15 residues. CDR3 loop: CASSPPGTRASEQYF. CDR3 sequence (DNA): TGTGCCAGCTCACCACCCGGGACTAGAGCCTCCGAGCAGTACTTC.

Comment on this clone: One base separates it from a far larger clone, so it is likely a read error. The chain carries TRBV10-2 and TRBJ1-5; D may be TRBD1 (5 bases). The CDR3 is made up of 14 amino acids. CDR1 and CDR2 (germline): WSHSY, SAAADI. CDR3 sequence (DNA): TGCGCCAGCAGTGAATGGGGGATAGATCAGCCCCGGCATTTT. Protein: CASSEWGIDQPRHF.

A few counts support this clone. The J gene is TRBJ1-3, the V gene TRBV7-8, with D unresolved. The V end was cut by 1 base, the J end by 2 bases, with 6 bases between. CDR1 SGHVS and CDR2 FQNEAQ come from the germline V gene. The CDR3 runs to 14 residues. CDR3 in amino acids: CASSLGTTGNTIYF. The CDR3 DNA is TGTGCCAGCAGCTTAGGAACTACTGGAAACACCATATATTTT.

The V and J genes are TRBV5-5 and TRBJ1-1; 9 bases fit TRBD1. The trim removed 4 bases at V and 2 bases at J, leaving 3 bases unmatched. The CDR3 runs to 14 residues. Germline lookup yields CDR1 SGHKS and CDR2 YYEKEE (reference sequence). In DNA form, the CDR3 reads TGTGCCAGCAGCACACAGGGGGCCAACACTGAAGCTTTCTTT. Translated, it gives CASSTQGANTEAFF.

Comment on this clone: A far larger clone is one base from this, pointing to a likely read error. Other DNA variants within this sample encode the same CDR3. CDR3 in amino acids: CASSLSQGVGYGYTF. The CDR3 nucleotides are TGTGCCAGCAGTTTATCGCAGGGGGTGGGCTATGGCTACACTTTC. The chain is built from TRBV27 and TRBJ1-2; 7 nucleotides match TRBD1. The CDR3 is made up of 15 amino acids. The germline gives CDR1 MNHEY, CDR2 SMNVEV (reference sequence).

The chain couples TRBV2 to TRBJ2-3; TRBD2 agrees at 12 bases. Trimming at V came to 5 bases and at J to 4 bases, leaving 4 bases not matched to a gene. The length of the CDR3 is 15 residues. Germline loops: CDR1 SNHLY, CDR2 FYNNEI. The CDR3 nucleotides are TGTGCCAGCAGTCGACTAGCGGGGGTCCCAGATACGCAGTATTTT. This sequence encodes CASSRLAGVPDTQYF.

This sequence joins TRBV25-1 and TRBJ2-5, with 8 bases fitting TRBD2. Germline V gives CDR1 MGHDK, CDR2 SYGVNS. The V segment lost 3 bases and the J segment 4 bases; nucleotides outside the gene matches: 7. CDR3 length: 15 amino acids. This chain's CDR3 is CASSDPSGSRETQYF. The CDR3, as DNA: TGTGCCAGCAGTGACCCAAGCGGGAGTCGAGAGACCCAGTACTTC.

As for this clone: Other nucleotide sequences in the sample specify the same CDR3. The J gene is TRBJ1-1, the V gene TRBV2, with D perhaps TRBD1 (5 bases). CDR3 length: 14 amino acids. Germline lookup yields CDR1 SNHLY and CDR2 FYNNEI. V was cut by 1 base and J by 3 bases, with 9 bases left in between. As DNA, the CDR3 is TGTGCCAGCAGTGAAGTCTGGGGGTACACTGAAGCTTTCTTT. Translating gives CASSEVWGYTEAFF.

With respect to this clone: This probably arose from a read error, given a far larger clone one base away. The J gene is TRBJ1-2, the V gene TRBV15; 9 bases are a match to TRBD1. This CDR3 region has 15 residues. CDR1 is LNHNV and CDR2 is YYDKDF in the germline V gene (reference sequence). The CDR3 DNA reads as TGTGTCACCAGCAGAGCGACAGGGGGAAACTATGGCTACACCTTC. Its protein product is CVTSRATGGNYGYTF.

This chain joins TRBV5-1 and TRBJ2-2; TRBD2 matches at 8 bases. This CDR3 contains 14 residues. Unmatched junction bases numbered 8, after V lost 7 bases and J lost 6 bases. Germline V gene sequence: CDR1 SGHRS, CDR2 YFSETQ. The CDR3 loop reads CASYATGGAGELFF. The CDR3 DNA sequence: TGCGCCAGCTACGCAACGGGAGGGGCCGGGGAGCTGTTTTTT.

The chain couples TRBV29-1 to TRBJ2-5, with 7 positions matching TRBD1. Germline V gives CDR1 SQVTM, CDR2 ANQGSEA. The junction had 1 base not matched to a gene; V was cut back by 4 bases and J by 2 bases. The CDR3 is 12 residues long. CDR3 nucleotides: TGCAGCGTTGGGGGACAGCAAGAGACCCAGTACTTC. Translation gives CSVGGQQETQYF.

This clone showed up just once. The V call is TRBV18, the J call TRBJ1-1, with 9 bases aligning to TRBD1. The CDR3 totals 15 residues. The V and J ends lost 4 bases and 0 bases, in that order; junction bases with no gene match: 3. The V gene's germline CDR1 is KGHSH and CDR2 LQKENI. CDR3 amino acids: CASSRDRELNTEAFF. The CDR3 DNA reads as TGTGCCAGCTCACGGGACAGGGAACTGAACACTGAAGCTTTCTTT.

This clone was observed once. This chain joins TRBV4-1 and TRBJ2-1, with D possibly being TRBD2 (6 bases). The CDR3 covers 16 residues. From germline, CDR1 is MGHRA and CDR2 YSYEKL. V shed 4 bases and J shed 2 bases, with 15 bases lying between them. In DNA form, the CDR3 reads TGCGCCAGCAGCCCGGCGCGGGGTCAAGCCTACAATGAGCAGTTCTTC. Protein product: CASSPARGQAYNEQFF.

The chain couples TRBV14 to TRBJ2-1; D is ambiguous. The CDR3 consists of 17 residues. Germline V gene lookup returns CDR1 SGHDN and CDR2 FVKESK. V lost 0 bases and J lost 3, with 15 bases in between. The CDR3 region is CASSQDWGRLNYNEQFF. As DNA, the CDR3 is TGTGCCAGCAGCCAAGATTGGGGTAGACTCAACTACAATGAGCAGTTCTTC. Supplemented by reference TRBV14 and TRBJ2-1, the full variable domain reads EAGVTQFPSHSVIEKGQTVTLRCDPISGHDNLYWYRRVMGKEIKFLLHFVKESKQDESGMPNNRFLAERTGGTYSTLKVQPAELEDSGVYFCASSQDWGRLNYNEQFFGPGTRLTVL.

The V and J genes are TRBV7-3 and TRBJ2-1; 7 positions match TRBD2. CDR3 size: 15 residues. Per the germline V gene, CDR1 is SGHTA and CDR2 is FQGTGA. V lost 0 bases to trimming and J lost 8 bases; unmatched junction nucleotides: 7. CDR3 in amino acids: CASSLTGGRGDEQFF. The CDR3 coding sequence is TGTGCCAGCAGCTTAACAGGCGGGAGAGGAGATGAGCAGTTCTTC.

This clone was detected a few times. The V gene is TRBV25-1, the J gene TRBJ1-2; unclear D gene. Germline values: CDR1 MGHDK, CDR2 SYGVNS. V lost 4 bases and J lost 5, with 8 bases in between. The length of the CDR3 is 12 residues. The CDR3 DNA reads TGTGCCAGCAGTGGAGACTGGTATGGCTACACCTTC. It codes for CASSGDWYGYTF.

The count of this clone is one. V is TRBV27 and J is TRBJ1-1; no clear D gene. The germline CDR1 and CDR2 sequences are MNHEY and SMNVEV (reference sequence). The CDR3 is 13 residues long. V was trimmed by 4 bases and J by 1 base, leaving 7 bases between them. The CDR3: CASSSHRNTEAFF. CDR3 nucleotide sequence: TGTGCCAGCAGTTCGCACAGGAACACTGAAGCTTTCTTT.

The chain links TRBV4-2 to TRBJ2-6; a weak D match, TRBD1 (6 bases). Trimming pared 3 bases from V and 2 bases from J, leaving 8 bases between. Germline V gene data show CDR1 as LGHNA and CDR2 as YNFKEQ. This CDR3 has 15 amino acids. The DNA for the CDR3 is TGTGCCAGCAGCCAGGGGGCCACTGGGGCCAACGTCCTGACTTTC. Amino acids: CASSQGATGANVLTF.

This clone was seen a single time. The chain joins TRBV5-4 to TRBJ1-1; 8 nucleotides match TRBD1. Germline loops: CDR1 SGHNT, CDR2 YYREEE (reference sequence). The CDR3 contains 18 residues. V dropped 0 bases and J dropped 1; count of bases not matched to a gene: 11. CDR3 DNA: TGTGCCAGCAGCTTGGCCCGGCAGGGGGCATCATCGAACACTGAAGCTTTCTTT. This sequence encodes CASSLARQGASSNTEAFF.

The V and J genes are TRBV10-3 and TRBJ2-7, with D perhaps assigned TRBD1 or TRBD2 (5 bases each). The CDR3 extends over 15 amino acids. Germline-derived CDR1 and CDR2 are ENHRY and SYGVKD. Trimming took off 3 bases at V and 4 bases at J, with 16 bases between the two ends. CDR3 residues: CAISDPGTGSYEQYF. The CDR3 region has the DNA TGTGCCATCAGTGACCCCGGGACCGGGTCGTACGAGCAGTACTTC.

As for this clone: This likely reflects a read error, since a far larger clone is one base away. This CDR3 is also generated by other DNA sequences in the sample. This chain joins TRBV30 and TRBJ2-7, with TRBD2 as a possible D gene (6 bases). The CDR3 sequence is 13 residues long. Germline V gene sequence: CDR1 GTSNPN, CDR2 SVGIG (reference sequence). V dropped 3 bases and J dropped 1 base, with 10 bases sitting between them. This chain's CDR3 is CAWRTRGSYEQYF. The CDR3 region has the DNA TGTGCCTGGAGGACGCGGGGTTCCTACGAGCAGTACTTC.